The next 21 T cell receptor beta chains were all read from a single sample in a study of metastatic and nonmetastatic thyroid tumors. TCRdb redid the clone calls on the PCR reads using MiXCR. In the table there are roughly 38,000 clones, roughly an eighth of which are singletons. None of the patients had undergone any treatment ahead of thyroid surgery. Sequencing was carried out using blood. These receptors were obtained from a male donor with papillary thyroid cancer or a benign thyroid nodule (not recorded which). Some clones in this sample may be carry-over from other donors' samples.

This clone has a count of ten or more. This chain uses TRBV4-2 with TRBJ2-7; 8 bases fit TRBD2. The germline V gene encodes CDR1 LGHNA and CDR2 YNFKEQ. J gave up 5 bases and V 0 bases, and 6 bases lay outside the gene matches. The CDR3 sequence is 15 residues long. This CDR3 is CASSQDLAGRDEQYF. CDR3 nucleotides: TGTGCCAGCAGCCAAGACCTAGCGGGTAGGGACGAGCAGTACTTC.

This clone was counted at least ten times. The genes are TRBV20-1 and TRBJ2-7; unclear D gene. This CDR3 contains 15 residues. Germline loops: CDR1 DFQATT, CDR2 SNEGSKA (reference sequence). Between the trimmed V and J ends, which lost 0 bases and 2 bases, there was a span of 14 bases. The CDR3 region has the DNA TGCAGTGCTAGAGACTCGCAGGATTCGGCCTACGAGCAGTACTTC. Amino acid sequence: CSARDSQDSAYEQYF.

This clone was seen many times. The chain couples TRBV5-5 to TRBJ2-7; 9 bases are shared with TRBD1. Germline-derived CDR1 and CDR2 are SGHKS and YYEKEE (reference sequence). The J segment lost 2 bases and the V segment lost 0 bases, leaving 0 bases of the junction unmatched. The CDR3 sequence is 14 residues long. CDR3 bases: TGTGCCAGCAGCTTGGGACAGGGGGCCTACGAGCAGTACTTC. Amino acid sequence: CASSLGQGAYEQYF.

V is TRBV18 and J is TRBJ2-3; D possibly corresponds to TRBD2 (6 bases). With 3 bases removed from V and 2 bases from J, the gap between germline ends came to 12 bases. The CDR3 has 15 residues. From germline, CDR1 is KGHSH and CDR2 LQKENI. This chain's CDR3 is CASSPSSASTDTQYF. The CDR3 DNA sequence: TGTGCCAGCTCACCTTCTAGCGCCTCCACAGATACGCAGTATTTT. The variable domain in full, with the rest retrieved from reference TRBV18 and TRBJ2-3, is NAGVMQNPRHLVRRRGQEARLRCSPMKGHSHVYWYRQLPEEGLKFMVYLQKENIIDESGMPKERFSAEFPKEGPSILRIQQVVRGDSAAYFCASSPSSASTDTQYFGPGTRLTVL.

This clone was seen at least ten times. The chain couples TRBV20-1 to TRBJ2-7, with 8 positions matching TRBD1. CDR1 DFQATT and CDR2 SNEGSKA come from the germline V gene (reference sequence). The CDR3 covers 14 residues. Trimming took 5 bases from V and 3 from J; bases not matched to a gene: 9. The CDR3 loop reads CSASDRAGLYEQYF. The CDR3 region has the DNA TGCAGTGCTTCGGACAGGGCCGGTCTCTACGAGCAGTACTTC.

By frequency in the sample, this clone is medium-sized (0.01 to 0.1%). The chain is built from TRBV6-4 and TRBJ2-3; 9 bases fit TRBD2. V dropped 3 bases and J dropped 4; count of bases not matched to a gene: 5. The germline V gene encodes CDR1 MRHNA and CDR2 SNTAGT. This CDR3 is 15 amino acids long. CDR3 in DNA: TGTGCCAGCAGTGAAAGTGCGGGAGGGGCAGATACGCAGTATTTT. This translates into CASSESAGGADTQYF.

This clone was observed at least ten times. V is TRBV28 and J is TRBJ1-1, with D unresolved. The CDR3 runs to 14 residues. Germline V gives CDR1 MDHEN, CDR2 SYDVKM. The V gene lost 5 bases and the J gene lost 4 bases, with 14 bases spanning the gap. This CDR3 is CASSIYADGTEAFF. CDR3 nucleotide sequence: TGTGCCAGCAGTATATACGCGGATGGCACTGAAGCTTTCTTT.

This clone was seen many times. The chain uses TRBV11-2 and TRBJ2-2, with D possibly matching TRBD2 (6 bases). The CDR3 has 17 amino acids. CDR1 and CDR2 from the germline V gene are SGHAT and FQNNGV. Trimming pared 3 bases from V and 6 bases from J, leaving 20 bases between. For the CDR3, the DNA is TGTGCCAGCAGCTTCCCCCGGGACTCCCCATTGGCCGGGGAGCTGTTTTTT. Its translation: CASSFPRDSPLAGELFF.

The chain combines TRBV18 with TRBJ1-5; D not resolved. Trimming removed 6 bases from V and 1 base from J, with 13 bases in between. The CDR3 extends over 15 amino acids. CDR1 and CDR2 from the germline V gene are KGHSH and LQKENI. Written as DNA, the CDR3 is TGTGCCAGCTCTCCCCTCCCTGGGAGCAATCAGCCCCAGCATTTT. As protein: CASSPLPGSNQPQHF.

This clone was observed at least ten times. This chain uses TRBV7-8 with TRBJ1-5, with a possible D match to TRBD1 (5 bases). The germline V and J ends were trimmed by 5 bases and 4 bases, with 9 bases remaining between them. The CDR3 covers 13 residues. Per the germline V gene, CDR1 is SGHVS and CDR2 is FQNEAQ. As DNA, the CDR3 is TGTGCCAGCAGCGGGACTGGGAATCAGCCCCAGCATTTT. Translating gives CASSGTGNQPQHF.

By its share, this clone is medium-sized. This chain joins TRBV28 and TRBJ2-7, with a tentative D call TRBD1 (6 bases). V lost 5 bases to trimming and J lost 4 bases, with 18 bases between them. Germline assignment: CDR1 MDHEN and CDR2 SYDVKM. The CDR3 consists of 15 residues. CDR3 sequence (DNA): TGTGCCAGCAGTAGCCCGAGCGGACAGATATACGAGCAGTACTTC. It specifies CASSSPSGQIYEQYF.

This clone was seen ten or more times. The chain employs TRBV12-3 or TRBV12-4 and TRBJ1-5, with TRBD1 matching over 7 bases. The CDR3 length is 14 residues. With V trimmed by 2 bases and J by 11 bases, 9 bases remained unmatched. The CDR3 reads CASSLTGDGQAQHF. In nucleotides, the CDR3 is TGTGCCAGCAGTTTAACAGGGGACGGCCAGGCCCAGCATTTT.

Comments on this clone: Just one base apart from a much larger clone, this may be a read error. Other DNA sequences in this sample translate to the same CDR3. The chain links TRBV19 to TRBJ2-3, with D possibly TRBD1 on 6 matching bases. The V gene lost 3 bases and the J gene lost 0 bases, with 10 bases spanning the gap. Germline CDR1 and CDR2: LNHDA and SQIVND (reference sequence). The CDR3 loop spans 15 amino acids. As DNA, the CDR3 is TGTGCCAGTAGTATTGCTGGGACAAGCACAGATACGCAGTATTTT. This gives the protein CASSIAGTSTDTQYF.

This clone has ten or more counts. The gene calls are TRBV7-8 and TRBJ2-7; 7 positions match TRBD2. The CDR3 is made up of 15 amino acids. Germline V lookup: CDR1 SGHVS, CDR2 FQNEAQ. V lost 8 bases, J lost 0 bases, and 10 bases stayed unmatched. CDR3 nucleotides: TGTGCCAGCCAAAGGCTAGCGGTTAACTCCTACGAGCAGTACTTC. The encoded protein is CASQRLAVNSYEQYF. Combining the CDR3 with reference TRBV7-8 and TRBJ2-7 gives the whole variable domain GAGVSQSPRYKVAKRGQDVALRCDPISGHVSLFWYQQALGQGPEFLTYFQNEAQLDKSGLPSDRFFAERPEGSVSTLKIQRTQQEDSAVYLCASQRLAVNSYEQYFGPGTRLTVT.

This clone was observed many times. The J gene is TRBJ1-6, the V gene TRBV6-1; D is undetermined. CDR3 length equals 14 residues. Germline-derived CDR1 and CDR2 are MNHNS and SASEGT. V lost 5 bases and J lost 0, with 5 bases in between. This CDR3 is CASSRSSYNSPLHF. Written as DNA, the CDR3 is TGTGCCAGCAGTCGGAGCTCCTATAATTCACCCCTCCACTTT.

This clone was counted ten times or more. This chain connects TRBV9 to TRBJ2-7; 10 bases match TRBD1. This CDR3 has 15 residues. The V and J ends lost 3 bases and 2 bases, in that order; junction bases with no gene match: 5. The V gene's germline CDR1 is SGDLS and CDR2 YYNGEE. The CDR3 spells CASSAGTGATYEQYF. The CDR3 nucleotides are TGTGCCAGCAGCGCCGGGACAGGGGCAACCTACGAGCAGTACTTC.

The table lists this clone with a few counts. The V gene is TRBV6-5, the J gene TRBJ2-5; D remains unclear. The CDR3 consists of 13 residues. Germline-derived CDR1 and CDR2 are MNHEY and SVGAGI. The V end was cut by 2 bases, the J end by 0 bases, with 4 bases between. Here the CDR3 DNA reads TGTGCCAGCAGTTACGGCGACCAAGAGACCCAGTACTTC. It encodes CASSYGDQETQYF.

This sequence joins TRBV18 and TRBJ2-5; D is unclear. There are 13 residues in the CDR3. Between the trimmed V and J ends, which lost 3 bases and 5 bases, there was a span of 10 bases. Per the germline V gene, CDR1 is KGHSH and CDR2 is LQKENI. The CDR3 DNA sequence: TGTGCCAGCTCACCGCCTATTCTGGAGACCCAGTACTTC. It translates to CASSPPILETQYF.

This clone was detected many times. Other nucleotide sequences in the sample specify the same CDR3. CDR3 region: CASSWTGGAKISGYTF. In DNA, the CDR3 is TGTGCCAGCAGTTGGACAGGGGGCGCGAAGATTTCTGGCTACACCTTC. The chain recombines TRBV11-2 with TRBJ1-2, with 11 nucleotides matching TRBD1. V dropped 6 bases and J dropped 7; count of bases not matched to a gene: 13. CDR3 length: 16 amino acids. Germline V CDR1 and CDR2: SGHAT, FQNNGV. The whole variable domain, filled in from reference TRBV11-2 and TRBJ1-2, reads EAGVAQSPRYKIIEKRQSVAFWCNPISGHATLYWYQQILGQGPKLLIQFQNNGVVDDSQLPKDRFSAERLKGVDSTLKIQPAKLEDSAVYLCASSWTGGAKISGYTFGSGTRLTVV.

In its sample, this clone was seen a few times. One junction end does not reproduce the germline sequence, and a read error may be involved. The chain combines TRBV6-4 with TRBJ2-7; TRBD2 matches 9 bases. The germline V gene has CDR1 MRHNA and CDR2 SNTAGT. The CDR3 sequence is 15 residues long. CDR3 protein: CASSETSSGIDEQHF. The DNA of the CDR3 is TGTGCCAGCAGTGAAACGTCTAGCGGGATCGACGAGCAGCACTTC.

This clone appeared a few times. The sample contains more than one DNA sequence encoding this CDR3. The rearrangement links TRBV28 to TRBJ1-2; 7 nucleotides agree with TRBD1. CDR1 is MDHEN and CDR2 is SYDVKM in the germline V gene. The trim removed 6 bases at V and 7 bases at J, leaving 11 bases unmatched. The CDR3 has 14 amino acids. The CDR3 DNA follows: TGTGCCAGCAGCTCTTCCGGTACAGGGGTTGGCTACACCTTC. Amino acid sequence: CASSSSGTGVGYTF.